This T cell receptor (beta chain) emerged from a study of cytomegalovirus exposure and HLA in healthy donors. Whole-study results and caveats: Associated with cytomegalovirus, according to the listing, were around 170 TCR beta chains. Among the CMV-associated chains, a few were confirmed in vitro as specific for CMV antigens.

From the 120-subject validation cohort, which was separate from the roughly 700-subject first cohort, the donors were drawn. For this clone: Antigen unknown. Sequence at one end of the junction differs from germline and may be a read error.

Assay: immunoSEQ multiplex PCR; the TCRdb copy retains only in-frame clones and omits some. The sample consists of around 60,000 clones, 90% of them appearing once. This CDR3 region has 13 residues. Germline V gene data show CDR1 as SGHRS and CDR2 as YFSETQ. This rearrangement joins TRBV5-1 to TRBJ2-5; D may be TRBD2 (6 bases). The receptor's source is a young man in good health and CMV-seronegative. Sequencing input: PBMCs. The CDR3, as DNA: TGCGCCAGCAGCCCGGGACTCCAAGGGACCCAGTACTTC. It is translated as CASSPGLQGTQYF.